The text below deals with one T cell receptor beta chain. These data come from a study of blood T cell repertoires in COVID-19. The overall study: T cells, B-cell-depleted T cells, or PBMCs supplied cDNA or gDNA.

How the authors handled the data: Amplification from reference gene primers served as the basis for estimated nucleated cell counts. Generated by immunoSEQ multiplex PCR, the TCRdb table keeps only in-frame clones and is missing some. The D gene and trimming were derived from the DNA, and the V and J assignments and clone size from that table. This table has more than 100,000 clones, 65% to 85% appearing once. CDR1 SQVTM and CDR2 ANQGSEA come from the germline V gene. Trimming removed 2 bases at V and 3 bases at J, with 4 bases between. The CDR3 consists of 12 residues. This clonotype was obtained from a woman older than 75 with acute or convalescent COVID-19. The sequenced sample was peripheral blood. The rearrangement uses TRBV29-1 and TRBJ2-2; D gene unclear. CDR3 protein: CSVETDTGELFF. The CDR3 nucleotides read TGCAGCGTTGAAACAGACACCGGGGAGCTGTTTTTT.